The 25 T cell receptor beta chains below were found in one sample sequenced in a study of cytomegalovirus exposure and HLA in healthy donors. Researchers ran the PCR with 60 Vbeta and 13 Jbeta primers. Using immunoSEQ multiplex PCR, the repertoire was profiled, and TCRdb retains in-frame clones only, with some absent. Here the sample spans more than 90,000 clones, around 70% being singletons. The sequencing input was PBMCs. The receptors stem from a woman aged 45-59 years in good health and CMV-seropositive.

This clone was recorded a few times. CDR3 region: CASTLAGAYTGELFF. The CDR3 DNA follows: TGTGCCAGCACTCTTGCGGGAGCGTACACCGGGGAGCTGTTTTTT. The J gene is TRBJ2-2, the V gene TRBV6-1; TRBD2 agrees at 7 bases. This CDR3 contains 15 residues. Germline V gene data show CDR1 as MNHNS and CDR2 as SASEGT. Trimming took 7 bases from V and 3 from J; bases not matched to a gene: 8.

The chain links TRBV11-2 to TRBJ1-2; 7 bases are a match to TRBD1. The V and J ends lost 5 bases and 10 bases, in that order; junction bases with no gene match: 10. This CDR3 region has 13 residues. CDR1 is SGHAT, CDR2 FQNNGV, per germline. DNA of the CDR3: TGTGCCAGCAGCCCCACCACAACAGGGGCCTACACCTTC. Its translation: CASSPTTTGAYTF.

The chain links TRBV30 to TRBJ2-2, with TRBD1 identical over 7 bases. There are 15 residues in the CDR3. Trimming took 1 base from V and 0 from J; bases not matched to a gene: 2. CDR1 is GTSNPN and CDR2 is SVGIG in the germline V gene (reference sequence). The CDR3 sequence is CAWSEGTANTGELFF. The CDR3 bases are TGTGCCTGGAGTGAGGGGACAGCGAACACCGGGGAGCTGTTTTTT.

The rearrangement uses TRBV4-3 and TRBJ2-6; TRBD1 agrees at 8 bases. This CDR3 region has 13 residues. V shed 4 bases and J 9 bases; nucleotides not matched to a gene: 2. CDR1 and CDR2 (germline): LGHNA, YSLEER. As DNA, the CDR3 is TGCGCCAGCAGCCGGGACAGGTACAACGTCCTGACTTTC. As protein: CASSRDRYNVLTF.

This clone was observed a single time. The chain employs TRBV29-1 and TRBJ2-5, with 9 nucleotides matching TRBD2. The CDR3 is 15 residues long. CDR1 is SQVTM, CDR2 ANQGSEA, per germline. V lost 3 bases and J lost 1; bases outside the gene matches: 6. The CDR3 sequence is CSVDQSGGFQETQYF. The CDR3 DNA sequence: TGCAGCGTTGATCAGAGCGGGGGGTTCCAAGAGACCCAGTACTTC.

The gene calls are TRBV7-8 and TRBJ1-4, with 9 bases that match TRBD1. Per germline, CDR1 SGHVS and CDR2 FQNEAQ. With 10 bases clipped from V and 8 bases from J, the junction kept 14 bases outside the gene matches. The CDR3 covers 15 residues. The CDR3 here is CATTDRGGRGEKLFF. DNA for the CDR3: TGTGCCACCACGGACAGGGGAGGCCGGGGAGAAAAACTGTTTTTT.

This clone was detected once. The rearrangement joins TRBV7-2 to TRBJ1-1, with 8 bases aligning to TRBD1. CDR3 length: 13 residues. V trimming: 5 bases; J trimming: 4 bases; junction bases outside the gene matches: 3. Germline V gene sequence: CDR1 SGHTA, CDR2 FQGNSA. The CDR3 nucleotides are TGTGCCAGCAGCCCAACAGGGGGCACTGAAGCTTTCTTT. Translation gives CASSPTGGTEAFF.

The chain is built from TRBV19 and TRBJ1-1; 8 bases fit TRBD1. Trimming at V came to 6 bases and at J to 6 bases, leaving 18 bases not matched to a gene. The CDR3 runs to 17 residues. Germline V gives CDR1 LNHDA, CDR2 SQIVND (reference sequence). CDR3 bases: TGTGCCAGTAGAACCGGCGCGACCGGGACAGGTAATCCTGAAGCTTTCTTT. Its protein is CASRTGATGTGNPEAFF. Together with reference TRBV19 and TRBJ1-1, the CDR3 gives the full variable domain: DGGITQSPKYLFRKEGQNVTLSCEQNLNHDAMYWYRQDPGQGLRLIYYSQIVNDFQKGDIAEGYSVSREKKESFPLTVTSAQKNPTAFYLCASRTGATGTGNPEAFFGQGTRLTVV.

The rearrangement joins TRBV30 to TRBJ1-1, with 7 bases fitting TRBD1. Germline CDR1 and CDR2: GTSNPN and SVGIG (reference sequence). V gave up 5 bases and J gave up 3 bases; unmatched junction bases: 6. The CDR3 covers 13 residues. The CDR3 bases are TGTGCCTGGGTCGACAGGGCCGACACTGAAGCTTTCTTT. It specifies CAWVDRADTEAFF.

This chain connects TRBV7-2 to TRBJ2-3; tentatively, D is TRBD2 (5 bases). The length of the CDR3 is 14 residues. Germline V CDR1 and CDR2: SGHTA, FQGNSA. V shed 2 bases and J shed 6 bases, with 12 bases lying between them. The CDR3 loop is CASSLMAGGDTQYF. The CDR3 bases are TGTGCCAGCAGCTTAATGGCGGGCGGGGATACGCAGTATTTT.

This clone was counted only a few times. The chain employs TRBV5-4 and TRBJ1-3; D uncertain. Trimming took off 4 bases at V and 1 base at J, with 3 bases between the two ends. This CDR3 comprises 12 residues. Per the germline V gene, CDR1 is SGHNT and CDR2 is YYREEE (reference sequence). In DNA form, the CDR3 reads TGTGCCAGCAGCCATTCTGGAAACACCATATATTTT. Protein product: CASSHSGNTIYF. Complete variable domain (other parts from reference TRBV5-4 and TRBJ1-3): ETGVTQSPTHLIKTRGQQVTLRCSSQSGHNTVSWYQQALGQGPQFIFQYYREEENGRGNFPPRFSGLQFPNYSSELNVNALELDDSALYLCASSHSGNTIYFGEGSWLTVV.

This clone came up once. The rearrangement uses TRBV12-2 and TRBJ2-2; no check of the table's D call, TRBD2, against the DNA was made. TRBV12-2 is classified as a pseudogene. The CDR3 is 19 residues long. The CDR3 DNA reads TGTGCAAGTCGCTTAGCCCGGAGGGCTAGCGGGAAGGGGACCGGGGAGCTGTTTTTT. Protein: CASRLARRASGKGTGELFF.

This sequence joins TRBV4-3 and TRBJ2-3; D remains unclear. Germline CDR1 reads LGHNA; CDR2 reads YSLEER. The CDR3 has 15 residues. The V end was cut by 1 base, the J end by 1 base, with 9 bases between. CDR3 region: CASSQGLLGTDTQYF. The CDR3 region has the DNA TGCGCCAGCAGCCAAGGGCTCCTAGGCACAGATACGCAGTATTTT.

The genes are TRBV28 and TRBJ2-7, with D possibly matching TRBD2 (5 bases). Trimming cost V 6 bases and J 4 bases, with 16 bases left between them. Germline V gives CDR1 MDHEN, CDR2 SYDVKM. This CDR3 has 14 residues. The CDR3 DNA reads TGTGCCAGCAGCTCCCTCGGGGAGCGGTACGAGCAGTACTTC. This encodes CASSSLGERYEQYF.

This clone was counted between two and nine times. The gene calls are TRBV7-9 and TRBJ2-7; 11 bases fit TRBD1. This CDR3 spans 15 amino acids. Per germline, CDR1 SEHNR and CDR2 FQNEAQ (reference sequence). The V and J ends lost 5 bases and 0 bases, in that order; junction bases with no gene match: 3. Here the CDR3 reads CASSRGQGASYEQYF. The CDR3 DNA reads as TGTGCCAGCAGCCGAGGACAGGGGGCCTCCTACGAGCAGTACTTC.

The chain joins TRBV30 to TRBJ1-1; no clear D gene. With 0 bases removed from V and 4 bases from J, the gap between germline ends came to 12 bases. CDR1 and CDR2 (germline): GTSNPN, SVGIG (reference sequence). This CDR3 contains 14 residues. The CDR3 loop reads CAWSVLHGITEAFF. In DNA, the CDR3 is TGTGCCTGGAGTGTACTTCACGGGATCACTGAAGCTTTCTTT. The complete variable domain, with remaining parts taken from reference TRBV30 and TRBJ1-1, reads SQTIHQWPATLVQPVGSPLSLECTVEGTSNPNLYWYRQAAGRGLQLLFYSVGIGQISSEVPQNLSASRPQDRQFILSSKKLLLSDSGFYLCAWSVLHGITEAFFGQGTRLTVV.

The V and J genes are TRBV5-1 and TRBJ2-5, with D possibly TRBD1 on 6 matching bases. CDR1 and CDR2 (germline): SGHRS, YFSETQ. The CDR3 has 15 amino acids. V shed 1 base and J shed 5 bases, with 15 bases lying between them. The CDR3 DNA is TGCGCCAGCAGCTTGCAGGGGCCAAGGGAGGAGACCCAGTACTTC. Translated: CASSLQGPREETQYF.

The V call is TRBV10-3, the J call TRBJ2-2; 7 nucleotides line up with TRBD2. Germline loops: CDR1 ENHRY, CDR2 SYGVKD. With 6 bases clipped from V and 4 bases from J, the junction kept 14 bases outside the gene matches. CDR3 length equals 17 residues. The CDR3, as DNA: TGTGCCATCAGCCCTCAAATAGCGGGTAGAGGCACCGGGGAGCTGTTTTTT. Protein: CAISPQIAGRGTGELFF.

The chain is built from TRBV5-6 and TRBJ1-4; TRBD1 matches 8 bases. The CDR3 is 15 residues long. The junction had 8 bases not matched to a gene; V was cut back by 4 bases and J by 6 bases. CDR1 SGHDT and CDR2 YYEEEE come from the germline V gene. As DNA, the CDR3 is TGTGCCAGCAGCCCCCAGGGGGCGGGAGATGAAAAACTGTTTTTT. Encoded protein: CASSPQGAGDEKLFF.

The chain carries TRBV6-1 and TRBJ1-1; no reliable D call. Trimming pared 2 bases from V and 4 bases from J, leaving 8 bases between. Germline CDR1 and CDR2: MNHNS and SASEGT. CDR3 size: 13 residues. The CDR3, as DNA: TGTGCCAGCAGTGAACGAGGGAGCACTGAAGCTTTCTTT. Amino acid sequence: CASSERGSTEAFF.

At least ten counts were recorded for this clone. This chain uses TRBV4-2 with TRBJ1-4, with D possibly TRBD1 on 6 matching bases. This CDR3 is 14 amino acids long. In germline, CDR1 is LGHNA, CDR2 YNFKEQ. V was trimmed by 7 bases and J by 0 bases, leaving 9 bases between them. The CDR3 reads CASNREATNEKLFF. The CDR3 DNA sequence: TGTGCCAGCAACAGGGAAGCAACTAATGAAAAACTGTTTTTT.

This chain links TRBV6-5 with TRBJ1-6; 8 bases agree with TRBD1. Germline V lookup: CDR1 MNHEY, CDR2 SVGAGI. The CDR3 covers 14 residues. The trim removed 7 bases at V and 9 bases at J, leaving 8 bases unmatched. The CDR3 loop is CASTTTGVGSPLHF. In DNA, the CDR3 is TGTGCCAGCACCACGACAGGGGTAGGTTCACCCCTCCACTTT.

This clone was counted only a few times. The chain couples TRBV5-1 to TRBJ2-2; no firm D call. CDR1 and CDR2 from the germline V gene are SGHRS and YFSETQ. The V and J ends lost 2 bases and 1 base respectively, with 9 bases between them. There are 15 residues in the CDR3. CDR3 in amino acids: CASSFRNLNTGELFF. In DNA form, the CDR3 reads TGCGCCAGCAGCTTCCGAAACTTGAACACCGGGGAGCTGTTTTTT.

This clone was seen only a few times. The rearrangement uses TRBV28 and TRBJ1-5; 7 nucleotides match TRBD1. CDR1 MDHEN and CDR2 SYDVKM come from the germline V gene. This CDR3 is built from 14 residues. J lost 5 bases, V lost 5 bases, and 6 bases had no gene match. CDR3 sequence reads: CASSRDSHYQPQHF. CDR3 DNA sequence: TGTGCCAGCAGTCGGGACAGTCATTATCAGCCCCAGCATTTT.

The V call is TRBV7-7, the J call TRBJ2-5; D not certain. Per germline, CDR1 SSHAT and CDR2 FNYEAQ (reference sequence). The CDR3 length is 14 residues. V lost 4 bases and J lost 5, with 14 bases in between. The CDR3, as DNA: TGTGCCAGCAGCTCGGAGTTGTTACGGGAGACCCAGTACTTC. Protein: CASSSELLRETQYF.